This TCR beta chain stems from a study of beta chain features in type 1 diabetes (dated by TCRdb to between 2017 and 2018). A note on the overall study: No differences in mean age, gender distribution, total cell number or subset yield were found between patients and healthy donors. A total of about 100,000,000 sorted cells were examined across all samples, and RNA yield correlated strongly with the number of cells per subset. In the study, TCRB repertoires of sorted circulating CD4+ T cell subsets from recently diagnosed type 1 diabetes patients were compared with those of matched healthy donors. Regulatory and stem cell-like memory subsets were isolated from only 8 patients and roughly eight healthy donors, whereas naive and central memory subsets came from all 30 or so donors.

This clone has more than one count but fewer than ten. Its antigen is not yet known. Within one base of it there is no much larger clone, and no base qualities were kept. The junction shows trimming of 1 base on V and 6 bases on J, plus 10 bases between the germline ends. From the cysteine up to the phenylalanine, the CDR3 has a length of 13 residues. Just the 39-base CDR3 DNA is kept, in frame starting at base 1. The CDR1 and CDR2 encoded by the germline V gene (reference sequence) are GTSNPN and SVGIG. The entire isolated RNA was reverse transcribed using the High Capacity cDNA Reverse Transcription Kit, and thus expressed TCRB transcripts were sequenced. Deep immunoSEQ sequencing was performed on naive, central memory and regulatory T cell samples, with an average of roughly 3.5 million total reads per sample. Sorted cells were lysed in RLT buffer, and RNA was extracted using DNase-treated RNeasy Micro or Mini kits according to cell number. Each cell subset was processed separately to prevent cross-contamination, with patient and healthy donor samples processed together. TCRB sequences were amplified from cDNA with the immunoSEQ multiplex PCR, producing 87-bp fragments spanning the CDR3 region. Sequencing of the amplicons was performed on the Illumina HiSeq platform. As for how the authors treated the data: Synthetic template baselines were used to correct PCR bias computationally, reads within Hamming distance 2 were collapsed, and singletons that could not be merged were discarded. Reads were aligned against IMGT so that V, D and J genes, CDR3 length and insertions or deletions at six rearrangement sites could be assigned. Within each subset, clonotype counts were normalized to the number of sorted cells before true diversity and Gini coefficients were calculated with the tcR R package. The overlap coefficient, calculated on TCRB nucleotide sequences, was used to measure repertoire sharing. Out-of-frame TCRB sequences from naive cells were analyzed as a proxy for the pre-selection repertoire. Here the immuneACCESS table is served through TCRdb, limited to in-frame sequences with V and J called. Missing clones are a known gap in these copies; in checked studies unresolved V genes cover under half, and the rest lacks a known reason. D and trimming were read from the DNA, whereas the V and J calls and clone size are those reported in that table. This sample comprises hundreds of thousands of clones, approximately 16% of them detected only once. 0.015% to 0.019% of the sample is taken by the ten largest.

Points the paper makes about the study in general: A moderate but significant shortening of TCRB CDR3 length was observed in type 1 diabetes patients in all four CD4+ subsets. Fewer insertions and more nucleotide deletions at VDJ recombination sites were observed in patients with type 1 diabetes, implying thymic rearrangement abnormalities. Because cDNA was sequenced instead of genomic DNA, highly expressing activated cells could be over-represented, though the groups showed no difference in activation or CD3 levels. PCR might favor shorter templates, but patient and control samples were amplified and corrected together, so any skew would affect both groups equally. Naive, central memory and regulatory TCRB repertoires appeared to be more alike among patients than among healthy donors. Because the HLA sub-analyses included only small numbers of individuals, any influence of HLA type on TCRB rearrangement was left unresolved.

From each donor, a single peripheral blood sample of 90 to 150 mL on average was drawn into heparinised tubes. Using a panel that included CD45RO, CCR7, CD25, CD127, CD95 and CD27, naive, central memory, regulatory and stem cell-like memory CD4+ T cells were sorted on a BD FACSAria II. All sorted populations exceeded 95% purity. PBMCs were isolated immediately by Lymphoprep density gradient centrifugation and stained directly without culture. Samples were stained and sorted in pairs, with one healthy donor and one patient per experiment, so that batch effects were minimized. The receptor's source is a man between 18 and 35 years old with type 1 diabetes. The specimen was naive CD4+ T cells from blood. Read against the paper, the sample's cell subset or site label means: true naive CD4+ T cells. The chain employs TRBV30 and TRBJ1-5, and the D gene may be TRBD1, 5 bases matching. The bases read TGTGCCTGGAGTGGGGGGGGTTCTCAGCCCCAGCATTTT. Its amino acids are CAWSGGGSQPQHF.